This T cell receptor beta chain was retrieved from a study of T cells after posttransplantation cyclophosphamide. Clones were read by immunoSEQ multiplex PCR, and TCRdb kept only the in-frame ones, dropping some. The table shows 32,000 or so clones, with 70% to 90% occurring only once. The CDR3 extends over 15 amino acids. The germline V gene encodes CDR1 MDHEN and CDR2 SYDVKM. The ends were cut back, 4 bases at V and 3 bases at J, with 12 bases in the middle. Sequenced sample: PBMCs. The chain combines TRBV28 with TRBJ1-4; D ambiguous. The sequence derives from a woman aged 40 to 50 with a blood cancer, CMV-positive, and with a related stem cell donor. In nucleotides, the CDR3 is TGTGCCAGCAGTTCCTTTATAGAATCTAATGAAAAACTGTTTTTT. Protein: CASSSFIESNEKLFF.